The TCR beta chain described here comes from a study of cytomegalovirus exposure and HLA in healthy donors. The CDR3 covers 13 residues. The V gene lost 7 bases and the J gene lost 5 bases, with 13 bases spanning the gap. The germline V gene encodes CDR1 SGHRS and CDR2 YFSETQ. The PCR contained 60 Vbeta and 13 Jbeta primers. TCRdb's copy holds only in-frame clones and misses some; the assay was immunoSEQ multiplex PCR. There are 80,000 or so clones in the sample; 72% occur only once, and approximately 12% lies in the top ten. This clone was found once. Its antigen is unknown. At collection, donors were nominally healthy, but unrecorded immune exposures were probable. Findings of the study overall: Sequencing depth across donors, presence/absence analyses assumed, was roughly uniform. Among immune exposure information, only CMV serostatus was available.

The source of this sequence is a woman aged 40 to 50 in good health and CMV-seropositive. The chain combines TRBV5-1 with TRBJ2-1; D is perhaps TRBD2 (6 bases). The sequencing input was PBMCs. In DNA form, the CDR3 reads TGCGCCAGCGGGATAGCGGAAAACAATGAGCAGTTCTTC. Translating it yields CASGIAENNEQFF.